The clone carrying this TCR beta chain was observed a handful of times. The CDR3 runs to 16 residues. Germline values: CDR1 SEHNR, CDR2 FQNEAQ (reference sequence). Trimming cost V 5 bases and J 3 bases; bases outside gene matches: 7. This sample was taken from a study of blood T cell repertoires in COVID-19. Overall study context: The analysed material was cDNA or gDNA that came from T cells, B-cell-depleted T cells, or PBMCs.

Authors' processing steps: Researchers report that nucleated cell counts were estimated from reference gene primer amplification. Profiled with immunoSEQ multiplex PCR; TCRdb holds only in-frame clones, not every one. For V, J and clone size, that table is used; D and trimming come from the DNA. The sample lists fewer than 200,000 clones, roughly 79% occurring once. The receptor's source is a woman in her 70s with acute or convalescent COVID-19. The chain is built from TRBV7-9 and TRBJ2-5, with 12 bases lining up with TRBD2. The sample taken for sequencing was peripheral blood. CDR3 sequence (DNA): TGTGCCAGCAGCCGCCTGACTAGCGGGAGAAAAGAGACCCAGTACTTC. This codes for CASSRLTSGRKETQYF.